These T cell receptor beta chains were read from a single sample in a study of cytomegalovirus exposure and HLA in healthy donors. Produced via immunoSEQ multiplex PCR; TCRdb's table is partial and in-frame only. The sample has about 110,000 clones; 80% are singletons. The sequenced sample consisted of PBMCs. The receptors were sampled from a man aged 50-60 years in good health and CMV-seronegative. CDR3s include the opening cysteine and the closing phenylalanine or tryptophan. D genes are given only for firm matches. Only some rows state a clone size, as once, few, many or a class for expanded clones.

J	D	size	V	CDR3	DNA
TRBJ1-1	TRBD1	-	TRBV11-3	CASSSNRGGTEAFF	TGTGCCAGCAGCTCTAACAGGGGCGGCACTGAAGCTTTCTTT
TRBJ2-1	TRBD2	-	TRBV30	CAWSPRTSRNEQFF	TGTGCCTGGAGCCCCAGGACTAGCCGAAATGAGCAGTTCTTC
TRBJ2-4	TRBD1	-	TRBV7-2	CASSHSRTGLGNIQYF	TGTGCCAGCAGCCACTCGCGGACAGGGCTTGGAAACATTCAGTACTTC
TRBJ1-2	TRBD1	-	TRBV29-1	CSFTTGGHGYTF	TGCAGTTTTACGACAGGGGGTCATGGCTACACCTTC
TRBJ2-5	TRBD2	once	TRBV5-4	CASMRGGAGETQYF	TGTGCCAGCATGCGCGGGGGGGCCGGGGAGACCCAGTACTTC
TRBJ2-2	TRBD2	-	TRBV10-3	CAISSQTSGSRGTGELFF	TGTGCCATCAGTTCCCAGACTAGCGGGAGTCGTGGCACCGGGGAGCTGTTTTTT
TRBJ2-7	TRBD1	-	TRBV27	CASSSDRALYEQYF	TGTGCCAGCAGTTCCGACAGGGCCCTTTACGAGCAGTACTTC
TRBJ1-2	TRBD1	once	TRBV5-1	CASSILTGGTGYTF	TGCGCCAGCAGCATCTTAACAGGGGGCACTGGCTACACCTTC
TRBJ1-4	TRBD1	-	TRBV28	CASSGGQLNEKLFF	TGTGCCAGCAGTGGGGGACAGCTGAATGAAAAACTGTTTTTT
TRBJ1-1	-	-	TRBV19	CASSRGGGGTEAFF	TGTGCCAGTAGTCGCGGAGGGGGGGGGACTGAAGCTTTCTTT
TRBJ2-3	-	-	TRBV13	CASSRQGGADTQYF	TGTGCCAGCAGCCGCCAGGGAGGCGCAGATACGCAGTATTTT
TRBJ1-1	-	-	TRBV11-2	CASSSRMRLMNTEAFF	TGTGCCAGCAGCAGCCGGATGAGACTGATGAACACTGAAGCTTTCTTT
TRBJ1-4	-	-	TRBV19	CASSQAGGQGEKLFF	TGTGCCAGTAGCCAGGCGGGGGGGCAGGGGGAAAAACTGTTTTTT
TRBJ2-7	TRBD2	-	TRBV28	CASRQLAGYEQYF	TGTGCCAGCAGACAACTAGCGGGGTACGAGCAGTACTTC
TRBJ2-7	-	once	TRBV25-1	CASSGSHRASEQYF	TGTGCCAGCAGTGGTTCACACAGGGCTTCCGAGCAGTACTTC
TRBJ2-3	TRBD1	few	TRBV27	CASSIRDRRTDTQYF	TGTGCCAGCAGTATCCGGGACAGACGCACAGATACGCAGTATTTT
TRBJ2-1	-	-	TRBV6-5	CASSYSSAGREQFF	TGTGCCAGCAGTTACTCTTCAGCGGGTCGAGAGCAGTTCTTC
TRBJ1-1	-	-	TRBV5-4	CASSFTADTEAFF	TGTGCCAGCAGCTTTACTGCGGACACTGAAGCTTTCTTT
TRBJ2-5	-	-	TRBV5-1	CASSREYQETQYF	TGCGCCAGCAGCAGAGAGTACCAAGAGACCCAGTACTTC
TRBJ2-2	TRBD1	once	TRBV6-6	CASSYSGTGMAGELFF	TGTGCCAGCAGTTACTCGGGGACAGGGATGGCCGGGGAGCTGTTTTTT
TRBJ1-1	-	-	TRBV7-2	CASSLGVNRDAFF	TGTGCCAGCAGCTTAGGGGTGAACAGGGATGCTTTCTTT
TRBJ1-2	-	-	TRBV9	CASSVGTGNYGYTF	TGTGCCAGCAGCGTAGGAACCGGGAACTATGGCTACACCTTC
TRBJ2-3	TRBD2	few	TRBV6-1	CASSEGLATDTQYF	TGTGCCAGCAGTGAAGGACTAGCAACAGATACGCAGTATTTT
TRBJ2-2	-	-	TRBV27	CASSLQRTQDTGELFF	TGTGCCAGCAGTTTGCAAAGGACTCAAGACACCGGGGAGCTGTTTTTT
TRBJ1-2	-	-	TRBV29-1	CSVLLQVAAGYTF	TGCAGCGTCCTACTACAGGTGGCGGCTGGCTACACCTTC
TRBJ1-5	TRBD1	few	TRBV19	CASTGQIISYSNQPQHF	TGTGCCAGTACGGGACAGATAATCAGTTATAGCAATCAGCCCCAGCATTTT
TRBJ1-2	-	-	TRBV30	CAWSGVNYGYTF	TGTGCCTGGAGCGGGGTTAACTATGGCTACACCTTC
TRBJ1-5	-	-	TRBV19	CASSSRGDQPQHF	TGTGCCAGTAGTAGCAGGGGTGATCAGCCCCAGCATTTT
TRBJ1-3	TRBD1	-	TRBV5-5	CASSLDGQGRSGNTIYF	TGTGCCAGCAGCTTGGATGGACAGGGAAGGTCTGGAAACACCATATATTTT
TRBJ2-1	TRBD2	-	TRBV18	CASSPRTRSGLDNEQFF	TGTGCCAGCTCACCACGGACTAGATCGGGATTGGACAATGAGCAGTTCTTC
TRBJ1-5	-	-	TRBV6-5	CADRSTGCNQPQHF	TGTGCCGACCGATCGACAGGTTGCAATCAGCCCCAGCATTTT
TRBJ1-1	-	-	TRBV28	CASSTDKAPNTEAFF	TGTGCCAGCAGCACTGACAAGGCCCCGAACACTGAAGCTTTCTTT
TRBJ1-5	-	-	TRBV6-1	CASNRQNQPQHF	TGTGCCAGCAACAGGCAAAATCAGCCCCAGCATTTT
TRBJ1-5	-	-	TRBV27	CASSFLGTNNQPQHF	TGTGCCAGCAGTTTCTTAGGGACAAACAATCAGCCCCAGCATTTT
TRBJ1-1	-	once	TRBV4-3	CASTLKAGNTEAFF	TGCGCCAGCACGCTTAAAGCAGGGAACACTGAAGCTTTCTTT
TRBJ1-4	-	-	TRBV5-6	CASSLPGSRNREKLFF	TGTGCCAGCAGCTTGCCGGGGTCAAGGAATCGAGAAAAACTGTTTTTT
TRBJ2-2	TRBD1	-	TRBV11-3	CASSSPRGGSGQGFGELFF	TGTGCCAGCAGCTCGCCACGTGGGGGCTCGGGACAGGGGTTCGGGGAGCTGTTTTTT
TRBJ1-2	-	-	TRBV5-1	CASSLEGRSGYPF	TGCGCCAGCAGCTTGGAGGGGAGGAGTGGCTACCCCTTC
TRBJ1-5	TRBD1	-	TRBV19	CATHGGQGHSGQPQHF	TGTGCCACCCATGGGGGACAGGGGCATTCCGGTCAGCCCCAGCATTTT
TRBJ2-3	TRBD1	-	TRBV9	CASSVLTGGYEADTQYF	TGTGCCAGCAGCGTCTTGACAGGGGGTTATGAGGCAGATACGCAGTATTTT
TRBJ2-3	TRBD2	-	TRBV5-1	CASSLASGQRSTDTQYF	TGCGCCAGCAGCTTGGCTAGCGGGCAACGGAGCACAGATACGCAGTATTTT
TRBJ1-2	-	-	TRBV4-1	CASSQDRGNYGYTF	TGCGCCAGCAGCCAAGATCGGGGGAACTATGGCTACACCTTC
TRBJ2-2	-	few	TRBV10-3	CAISERDTGELFF	TGTGCCATCAGTGAACGGGACACCGGGGAGCTGTTTTTT
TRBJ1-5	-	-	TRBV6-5	CASSPQINQPQHF	TGTGCCAGCAGTCCCCAGATCAATCAGCCCCAGCATTTT
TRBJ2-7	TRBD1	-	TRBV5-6	CASSTPGTGVEEQYF	TGTGCCAGCAGCACACCCGGGACAGGGGTTGAGGAGCAGTACTTC
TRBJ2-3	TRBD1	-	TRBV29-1	CSGAGTGATSTDTQYF	TGCAGCGGGGCCGGGACAGGGGCTACTAGCACAGATACGCAGTATTTT
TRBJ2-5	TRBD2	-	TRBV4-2	CASSQDLMLAGEDKTQYF	TGTGCCAGCAGCCAAGATCTGATGCTAGCGGGAGAAGATAAGACCCAGTACTTC
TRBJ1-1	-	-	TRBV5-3	CARSLEVGLKTMNTEAFF	TGTGCCAGAAGCTTGGAGGTTGGGCTAAAAACGATGAACACTGAAGCTTTCTTT
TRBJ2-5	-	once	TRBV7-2	CASSLDGETQYF	TGTGCCAGCAGCTTAGACGGGGAGACCCAGTACTTC
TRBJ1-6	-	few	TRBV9	CASSVEGQGSPLHF	TGTGCCAGCAGCGTAGAGGGGCAGGGCTCACCCCTCCACTTT
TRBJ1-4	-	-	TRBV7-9	CASSPAGGAANEKLFF	TGTGCCAGCAGCCCCGCCGGAGGGGCTGCTAATGAAAAACTGTTTTTT
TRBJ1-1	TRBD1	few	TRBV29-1	CSVAMRQGNTEAFF	TGCAGCGTCGCCATGAGACAGGGGAACACTGAAGCTTTCTTT
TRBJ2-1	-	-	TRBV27	CASISAGIGEQFF	TGTGCCAGCATCTCTGCGGGGATTGGGGAGCAGTTCTTC
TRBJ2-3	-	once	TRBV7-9	CATRGRGSYTDTQYF	TGTGCCACGAGGGGACGGGGGTCCTACACAGATACGCAGTATTTT